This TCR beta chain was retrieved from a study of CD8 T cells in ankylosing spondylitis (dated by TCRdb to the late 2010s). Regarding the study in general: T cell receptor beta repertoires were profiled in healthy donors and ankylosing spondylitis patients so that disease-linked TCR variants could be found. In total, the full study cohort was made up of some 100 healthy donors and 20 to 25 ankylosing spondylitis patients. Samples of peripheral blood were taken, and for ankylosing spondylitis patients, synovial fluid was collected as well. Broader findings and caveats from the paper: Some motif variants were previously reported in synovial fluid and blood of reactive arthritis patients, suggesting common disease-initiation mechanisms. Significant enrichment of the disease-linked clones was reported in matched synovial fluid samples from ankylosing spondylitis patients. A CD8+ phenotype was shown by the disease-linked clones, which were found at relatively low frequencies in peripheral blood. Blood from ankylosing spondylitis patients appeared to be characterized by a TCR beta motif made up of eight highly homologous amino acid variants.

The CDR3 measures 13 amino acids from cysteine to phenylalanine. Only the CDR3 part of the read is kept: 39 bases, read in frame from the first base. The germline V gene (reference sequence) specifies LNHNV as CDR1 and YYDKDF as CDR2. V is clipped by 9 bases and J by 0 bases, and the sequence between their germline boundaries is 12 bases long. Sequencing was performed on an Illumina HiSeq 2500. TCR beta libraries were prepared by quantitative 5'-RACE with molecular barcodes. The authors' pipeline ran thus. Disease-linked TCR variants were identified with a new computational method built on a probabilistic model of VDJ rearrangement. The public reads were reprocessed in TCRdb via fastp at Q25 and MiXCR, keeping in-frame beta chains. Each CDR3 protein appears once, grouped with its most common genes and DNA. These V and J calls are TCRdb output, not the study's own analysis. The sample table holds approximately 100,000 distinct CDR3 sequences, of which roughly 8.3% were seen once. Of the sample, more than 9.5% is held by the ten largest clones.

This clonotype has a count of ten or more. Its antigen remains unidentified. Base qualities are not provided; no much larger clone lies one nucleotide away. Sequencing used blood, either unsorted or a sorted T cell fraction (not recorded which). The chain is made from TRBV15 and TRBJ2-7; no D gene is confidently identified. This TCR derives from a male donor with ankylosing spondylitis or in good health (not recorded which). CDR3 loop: CATQPAASYEQYF. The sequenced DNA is TGTGCCACGCAACCAGCTGCCTCCTACGAGCAGTACTTC.